This entry is about one T cell receptor (beta chain). This entry belongs to a study of T cell repertoires in cytomegalovirus infection. Turning to the study itself: Public TCR beta signatures provided an indication of both CMV infection and a matching HLA type.

TCRdb re-called the reads through MiXCR, storing one row per CDR3 protein. The repertoire holds some 450,000 distinct CDR3 sequences, with approximately 30% as singletons. This CDR3 has 13 amino acids. Looked up from germline, CDR1 is MRHNA and CDR2 is SNTAGT. Trimming left V 0 bases short and J 5 bases short, with 6 bases between. The source of this sequence is a human donor in good health (CMV status not recorded). Some clones in this sample may be carry-over from other donors' samples. The chain uses TRBV6-4 and TRBJ2-3; D is unresolved. The sequencing input was PBMCs. CDR3 coding DNA: TGTGCCAGCAGTGACTCGCAGCTAGATACGCAGTATTTT. This sequence encodes CASSDSQLDTQYF.